What follows are 29 T cell receptor beta chains derived from one specimen sequenced in a study of glioma-infiltrating T cells. Amplification of TCR alpha and beta CDR3 regions from RNA used iRepertoire nested multiplex PCR. TCRdb re-derived calls from the multiplex PCR reads in MiXCR, one entry per CDR3 protein. This sample has about 410,000 distinct CDR3 sequences, with more than 35% found just once. Sequencing used glioma tissue, nonneoplastic brain tissue, or PBMCs (not recorded which). The receptors were gathered from a human donor with low-grade glioma or glioblastoma, undergoing nonglioma brain surgery, or in good health (not recorded which).

The chain is built from TRBV5-4 and TRBJ2-5, with D possibly matching TRBD1 (6 bases). The V gene's germline CDR1 is SGHNT and CDR2 YYREEE (reference sequence). V lost 4 bases and J 2 bases, leaving 18 bases between the germline ends. The CDR3 is 16 amino acids. In DNA form, the CDR3 reads TGTGCCAGCAGCCCATTAGGACAGACCCTTCAAGAGACCCAGTACTTC. Residues: CASSPLGQTLQETQYF.

This clonotype was picked up one time. Just one base apart from a much larger clone, this may be a read error. This chain links TRBV6-6 with TRBJ2-1; D unresolved. This CDR3 spans 13 amino acids. Trimming pared 5 bases from V and 6 bases from J, leaving 11 bases between. Germline V lookup: CDR1 MNHNY, CDR2 SVGAGI (reference sequence). CDR3: CASSHNLGNEQFF. The CDR3 region has the DNA TGTGCCAGCAGTCACAACCTAGGCAATGAGCAGTTCTTC.

V is TRBV7-2 and J is TRBJ1-1, with D unclear. V was clipped by 2 bases and J by 4 bases, with 5 bases between them. Germline-derived CDR1 and CDR2 are SGHTA and FQGNSA. The CDR3 totals 12 residues. The CDR3 nucleotides are TGTGCCAGCAGCTTAAAGGCCACTGAAGCTTTCTTT. Amino acid sequence: CASSLKATEAFF.

This clonotype showed up many times. The chain links TRBV27 to TRBJ2-3, with 8 bases fitting TRBD1. The CDR3 is 16 amino acids. Germline trimming cut 4 bases from V and 4 bases from J; bases unmatched to any gene: 10. Germline V gene data show CDR1 as MNHEY and CDR2 as SMNVEV (reference sequence). The CDR3, as DNA: TGTGCCAGCAGTTCCGACAGGGGCGCGGGTCCAGATACGCAGTATTTT. It codes for CASSSDRGAGPDTQYF.

Of note for this clonotype: Sequence at one end of the junction differs from germline and may be a read error. V usage is TRBV7-2 and J usage is TRBJ2-7, with TRBD1 matching 8 bases. Germline V CDR1 and CDR2: SGHTA, FQGNSA. This CDR3 spans 15 amino acids. CDR3 amino acids: CASSLGDRISREQYF. The CDR3 DNA is TGTGCCAGCAGTTTAGGGGACAGGATATCGCGGGAGCAGTACTTC. Supplemented by reference TRBV7-2 and TRBJ2-7, the full variable domain reads GAGVSQSPSNKVTEKGKDVELRCDPISGHTALYWYRQSLGQGLEFLIYFQGNSAPDKSGLPSDRFSAERTGGSVSTLTIQRTQQEDSAVYLCASSLGDRISREQYFGPGTRLTVT.

Details on this clonotype: This clone may be a read error of a much larger clone one base away. The V gene is TRBV6-1, the J gene TRBJ1-5; the match to TRBD1 covers 10 bases. Germline V gene data show CDR1 as MNHNS and CDR2 as SASEGT. There are 14 residues in the CDR3. Here the CDR3 DNA reads TGTGCCAGCGGTGAGCGACAGGGGGCTCAGCCCCAGCATTTT. Its translation: CASGERQGAQPQHF.

The gene calls are TRBV2 and TRBJ1-1; 7 positions match TRBD1. The J segment lost 12 bases and the V segment lost 6 bases, leaving 13 bases of the junction unmatched. Germline lookup yields CDR1 SNHLY and CDR2 FYNNEI. The CDR3 length is 13 residues. The CDR3: CASSTQTGLKSFF. The CDR3 DNA reads as TGTGCCAGCAGCACCCAGACAGGGTTGAAATCTTTCTTT. The entire variable domain, with the rest obtained from reference TRBV2 and TRBJ1-1, is as follows: EPEVTQTPSHQVTQMGQEVILRCVPISNHLYFYWYRQILGQKVEFLVSFYNNEISEKSEIFDDQFSVERPDGSNFTLKIRSTKLEDSAMYFCASSTQTGLKSFFGQGTRLTVV.

V gene TRBV10-3 combines with J gene TRBJ2-7, with TRBD2 matching over 13 bases. The germline gives CDR1 ENHRY, CDR2 SYGVKD. The CDR3 is 16 residues long. The V gene end was trimmed by 2 bases and the J gene end by 6 bases; junction bases not matched to a gene: 7. CDR3 residues: CAISEPTSGRTLEQYF. The CDR3 DNA follows: TGTGCCATCAGTGAGCCGACTAGCGGGAGGACCCTCGAGCAGTACTTC.

A note on this clonotype: At one boundary the junction diverges from the germline segment, which might be a read error. The V call is TRBV20-1, the J call TRBJ1-2; possibly TRBD1 for D (5 bases). This CDR3 has 13 amino acids. Germline lookup yields CDR1 DFQATT and CDR2 SNEGSKA (reference sequence). CDR3 sequence (DNA): TGCAGTGCTAGAGATCGACAGAGCTATGGCTACATCTTC. It encodes CSARDRQSYGYIF.

A word on this clonotype: One end of the junction varies from germline; a read error may be responsible. The chain is built from TRBV6-5 and TRBJ2-3, with 10 bases lining up with TRBD1. CDR3 size: 14 residues. The germline gives CDR1 MNHEY, CDR2 SVGAGI. The CDR3 DNA follows: TGTGCCAGTAGTTTGACAGGGGGCGCAGATGCGCAGTATTTT. Its protein is CASSLTGGADAQYF.

This clonotype was counted a few times. The chain couples TRBV7-2 to TRBJ2-7; no reliable D call. This CDR3 contains 13 residues. Trimming left V 3 bases short and J 2 bases short, with 8 bases between. Looked up from germline, CDR1 is SGHTA and CDR2 is FQGNSA. The CDR3 sequence is CASSFPDAYEQYF. DNA for the CDR3: TGTGCCAGCAGCTTCCCAGACGCCTACGAGCAGTACTTC.

This clonotype turned up a few times. The rearrangement joins TRBV28 to TRBJ2-5, with D perhaps matching TRBD1 (6 bases). This CDR3 is built from 16 residues. Deletions cut 4 bases from V and 0 bases from J, with 15 bases between. In germline, CDR1 is MDHEN, CDR2 SYDVKM. CDR3 nucleotide sequence: TGTGCCAGCAGTTCATACCGACAGGCCTACCAAGAGACCCAGTACTTC. This gives the protein CASSSYRQAYQETQYF.

The genes are TRBV6-6 and TRBJ2-1; 12 bases are a match to TRBD2. CDR1 is MNHNY and CDR2 is SVGAGI in the germline V gene (reference sequence). CDR3 size: 18 residues. Unmatched junction bases numbered 9, after V lost 1 base and J lost 5 bases. In DNA, the CDR3 is TGTGCCAGCAGTTACTACTTTCTAGCGGGGGGGATTAACAATGAGCAGTTCTTC. Amino acids: CASSYYFLAGGINNEQFF.

Concerning this clonotype: The junction and the germline gene differ at one end; a read error may be behind it. The chain employs TRBV27 and TRBJ2-2; D might be TRBD2 (5 bases). The CDR3 runs 16 residues. CDR1 is MNHEY, CDR2 SMNVEV, per germline (reference sequence). CDR3 protein: CASSLMVPGSTGELFF. CDR3 bases: TGTGCCAGCAGTTTAATGGTACCGGGCAGCACCGGGGAGCTGTTTTTC.

This chain uses TRBV12-3 or TRBV12-4 with TRBJ2-1; D tentatively fits TRBD1 or TRBD2 (6 bases each). V was clipped by 3 bases and J by 6 bases, with 15 bases between them. This CDR3 has 15 residues. CDR3 nucleotides: TGTGCCAGCAGTTTGGGGCTAGCGACAGGCAATGAGCAGTTCTTC. It codes for CASSLGLATGNEQFF.

Many counts were recorded for this clonotype. V usage is TRBV4-2 and J usage is TRBJ2-7; D is uncertain. This CDR3 has 14 residues. V was shortened by 3 bases and J by 1 base, with 10 bases between the two germline ends. In germline, CDR1 is LGHNA, CDR2 YNFKEQ. This chain's CDR3 is CASSHGLLSYEQYF. The DNA for the CDR3 is TGTGCCAGCAGCCACGGATTACTGTCCTACGAGCAGTACTTC.

V and J are TRBV7-2 and TRBJ1-1; D not certain. Trimming left V 7 bases short and J 3 bases short, with 9 bases between. Germline CDR1 reads SGHTA; CDR2 reads FQGNSA. This CDR3 has 12 residues. The CDR3 loop reads CASKRGYTEAFF. In DNA form, the CDR3 reads TGTGCCAGCAAACGAGGGTACACTGAAGCTTTCTTT.

This clonotype was seen a few times. This sequence joins TRBV12-3 or TRBV12-4 and TRBJ2-5; 7 nucleotides match TRBD1. This CDR3 spans 14 amino acids. The J segment lost 3 bases and the V segment lost 3 bases, leaving 4 bases of the junction unmatched. CDR3: CASSFGTDKETQYF. The CDR3 region has the DNA TGTGCCAGCAGTTTTGGGACAGACAAAGAGACCCAGTACTTC.

Worth noting for this clonotype: A much more abundant neighbour one base away suggests this may be a read error. The chain joins TRBV6-6 to TRBJ2-7; TRBD1 matches 8 bases. CDR1 MNHNY and CDR2 SVGAGI come from the germline V gene (reference sequence). The CDR3 spans 14 residues. As DNA, the CDR3 is TGTGCCAGGAGTTACGGACAGGGACACTACGAGCAGTACTTC. Amino acid sequence: CARSYGQGHYEQYF.

The table lists this clonotype with a count of one. The rearrangement links TRBV6-2 or TRBV6-3 to TRBJ2-1; 14 nucleotides align to TRBD2. The CDR3 spans 16 residues. Germline V gene lookup returns CDR1 MNHEY and CDR2 SVGEGT. J gave up 10 bases and V 8 bases, and 13 bases lay outside the gene matches. As DNA, the CDR3 is TGTGCCAGCCTCGGACTAGCGGGGGGCCCCCTCCGAGAGCAGTTCTTC. This sequence encodes CASLGLAGGPLREQFF.

About this clonotype: A much larger clone sits a single nucleotide away, making a read error possible. The V gene is TRBV27, the J gene TRBJ2-7, with D possibly being TRBD2 (5 bases). This CDR3 comprises 16 residues. Deletions cut 2 bases from V and 3 bases from J, with 17 bases between. The V gene's germline CDR1 is MNHEY and CDR2 SMNVEV (reference sequence). Here the CDR3 reads CASSLVVGSGIYEQYF. The CDR3 coding sequence is TGTGCCAGCAGTTTAGTCGTCGGATCGGGGATCTACGAGCAGTACTTC.

In its sample, this clonotype was seen many times. V usage is TRBV20-1 and J usage is TRBJ2-1; 8 positions agree with TRBD2. The J segment lost 7 bases and the V segment lost 1 base, leaving 9 bases of the junction unmatched. The V gene's germline CDR1 is DFQATT and CDR2 SNEGSKA (reference sequence). The length of the CDR3 is 15 residues. CDR3 DNA sequence: TGCAGTGCTAGAGCGTCTACGGGAGGGGGTAATGAGCAGTTCTTC. It specifies CSARASTGGGNEQFF.

This chain joins TRBV7-9 and TRBJ1-2; D is ambiguous. Germline values: CDR1 SEHNR, CDR2 FQNEAQ (reference sequence). The ends were cut back, 3 bases at V and 8 bases at J, with 7 bases in the middle. The CDR3 totals 11 residues. CDR3 sequence (DNA): TGTGCCAGCAGCTTGTCAGGCGGCTACACCTTC. Translated, it gives CASSLSGGYTF.

Regarding this clonotype: Being one base from a much bigger clone, this may be a read error. This sequence joins TRBV6-2 or TRBV6-3 and TRBJ2-1; D gene ambiguous. V was clipped by 2 bases and J by 10 bases, with 6 bases between them. Germline assignment: CDR1 MNHEY and CDR2 SVGEGT. The CDR3 extends over 11 amino acids. The CDR3 sequence: CASSYDYEQFF. In nucleotides, the CDR3 is TGTGCCAGCAGTTACGATTACGAGCAGTTCTTC.

This chain connects TRBV3-1 to TRBJ1-6; perhaps TRBD1 as D (5 bases). Germline V gene lookup returns CDR1 LGHDT and CDR2 YNNKEL (reference sequence). The CDR3 is made up of 15 amino acids. With 1 base removed from V and 10 bases from J, the gap between germline ends came to 14 bases. This chain's CDR3 is CASSQGNGGDSPLHF. For the CDR3, the DNA is TGTGCCAGCAGCCAAGGGAACGGGGGGGACTCACCCCTCCACTTT.

The V call is TRBV6-1, the J call TRBJ2-1; 13 positions match TRBD2. Per germline, CDR1 MNHNS and CDR2 SASEGT. J gave up 8 bases and V 6 bases, and 7 bases lay outside the gene matches. The length of the CDR3 is 15 residues. CDR3 bases: TGTGCCAGCAGCCCACTAGCGGGAGGGCCTTATGAGCAGTTCTTC. This translates into CASSPLAGGPYEQFF.

This clonotype was seen a handful of times. This rearrangement joins TRBV27 to TRBJ2-2, with D perhaps TRBD2 (6 bases). Trimming shortened V by 1 base and J by 1 base, and 10 bases separated the two germline ends. The length of the CDR3 is 16 residues. Germline values: CDR1 MNHEY, CDR2 SMNVEV (reference sequence). In DNA, the CDR3 is TGTGCCAGCAGTTTATTAGGGCGGGGGAACACCGGGGAGCTGTTTTTT. Translation gives CASSLLGRGNTGELFF.

J is TRBJ2-1 and V is TRBV7-9; D remains unclear. Germline V gene sequence: CDR1 SEHNR, CDR2 FQNEAQ (reference sequence). This CDR3 has 13 amino acids. V was shortened by 5 bases and J by 13 bases, with 18 bases between the two germline ends. CDR3 bases: TGTGCCAGCAGCCTTCCCGGGTCACGGTTCCAGTTCTTC. It specifies CASSLPGSRFQFF. The full variable domain, in which reference TRBV7-9 and TRBJ2-1 provide the parts outside the CDR3, is DTGVSQNPRHKITKRGQNVTFRCDPISEHNRLYWYRQTLGQGPEFLTYFQNEAQLEKSRLLSDRFSAERPKGSFSTLEIQRTEQGDSAMYLCASSLPGSRFQFFGPGTRLTVL.

Many counts were recorded for this clonotype. The gene calls are TRBV28 and TRBJ2-7, with unresolved D. CDR1 is MDHEN and CDR2 is SYDVKM in the germline V gene. The CDR3 has 13 amino acids. V was trimmed by 3 bases and J by 4 bases, leaving 10 bases between them. The CDR3 DNA reads as TGTGCCAGCAGTTTGCAGATCCTTTACGAGCAGTACTTC. It specifies CASSLQILYEQYF.